These T cell receptor beta chains were read from a single sample in a study of T cell responses to AZD1222 COVID-19 vaccine. Sequencing was performed with immunoSEQ multiplex PCR; in TCRdb, only in-frame clones are kept and a portion is missing. The sample lists around 78,000 clones; 90% were seen once. Sequenced material: peripheral blood, taken 28 days after the second AZD1222 dose. The receptors were sampled from an adult who received the AZD1222 COVID-19 vaccine. The CDR3 runs from the conserved cysteine through the conserved F or W. D genes are given only for firm matches. Clone size, where shown, is once, few, many, or a class for clones that have expanded.

>TRBV5-1|TRBD1|TRBJ1-6|.
CASSSGTGENSPLHF
TGCGCCAGCAGCTCGGGGACAGGGGAAAATTCACCCCTCCACTTT
>TRBV12-3/TRBV12-4|.|TRBJ2-7|.
CASSLRGGEQYF
TGTGCCAGCAGTTTAAGGGGAGGCGAGCAGTACTTC
>TRBV19|TRBD1|TRBJ1-2|.
CASNLGGQVFYGYTF
TGTGCCAGTAACCTAGGGGGACAGGTATTCTATGGCTACACCTTC
>TRBV5-4|TRBD1|TRBJ1-2|.
CASSEPGQGARGYTF
TGTGCCAGCAGCGAACCGGGACAGGGGGCACGGGGCTACACCTTC
>TRBV6-5|.|TRBJ2-1|.
CASSSLAYNEQFF
TGTGCCAGCAGTTCCTTGGCGTACAATGAGCAGTTCTTC
>TRBV30|.|TRBJ1-1|few
CALSWAGEAFF
TGTGCCTTATCTTGGGCGGGTGAAGCTTTCTTT
>TRBV4-1|.|TRBJ1-1|.
CASSPPSGLGPEAFF
TGCGCCAGCAGCCCTCCCTCAGGGTTGGGTCCTGAAGCTTTCTTT
>TRBV10-3|.|TRBJ2-1|.
CAISEKITSYNEQFF
TGTGCCATCAGTGAAAAGATTACTTCTTACAATGAGCAGTTCTTC
>TRBV19|TRBD1|TRBJ2-7|.
CASSISGDRGREQYF
TGTGCCAGTAGTATAAGTGGGGACAGGGGGCGCGAGCAGTACTTC
>TRBV20-1|.|TRBJ2-3|.
CSASLAPFGDTQYF
TGCAGTGCTAGTCTAGCTCCTTTTGGGGATACGCAGTATTTT
>TRBV20-1|.|TRBJ1-1|.
CSASTVNTEAFF
TGCAGTGCTAGTACGGTGAACACTGAAGCTTTCTTT
>TRBV9|TRBD1|TRBJ2-7|.
CASSANPGQGSSYEQYF
TGTGCCAGCAGCGCAAACCCCGGACAGGGTAGCTCCTACGAGCAGTACTTC
>TRBV27|TRBD1|TRBJ2-7|once
CASSLLSRGPYEQYF
TGTGCCAGCAGTTTATTGTCCAGGGGGCCGTACGAGCAGTACTTC
>TRBV30|.|TRBJ1-4|.
CAWSVPAGGRTGEKLFF
TGTGCCTGGAGTGTTCCCGCAGGCGGGCGGACTGGGGAAAAACTGTTTTTT
>TRBV5-1|.|TRBJ1-2|.
CASSGAGTGTNYGYTF
TGCGCCAGCAGCGGGGCCGGGACGGGAACTAACTATGGCTACACCTTC
>TRBV11-2|TRBD1|TRBJ1-5|.
CASSRSGQGHQPQHF
TGTGCCAGCAGCAGATCGGGACAGGGTCATCAGCCCCAGCATTTT
>TRBV6-5|TRBD1|TRBJ2-4|once
CASSYDGQGKNIQYF
TGTGCCAGCAGTTACGACGGACAGGGGAAAAACATTCAGTACTTC
>TRBV24-1|.|TRBJ2-3|.
CATSAGGTDTQYF
TGTGCCACCAGTGCGGGGGGCACAGATACGCAGTATTTT
>TRBV2|TRBD1|TRBJ1-2|once
CASSLRDRDGYTF
TGTGCCAGCAGCTTAAGAGACAGGGATGGCTACACCTTC
>TRBV4-2|.|TRBJ1-5|once
CASSPRHLISNQPQHF
TGTGCCAGCAGCCCGAGACATCTCATTAGCAATCAGCCCCAGCATTTT
>TRBV5-5|TRBD2|TRBJ2-7|.
CASSLGPLAGGPYEQYF
TGTGCCAGCAGCTTAGGGCCTCTAGCGGGAGGGCCCTACGAGCAGTACTTC
>TRBV29-1|.|TRBJ1-2|.
CSVAAGYTF
TGCAGCGTTGCCGCGGGCTACACCTTC
>TRBV5-5|.|TRBJ2-7|.
CASSQKQGRITYEQYF
TGTGCCAGCAGCCAAAAACAGGGACGAATTACTTACGAGCAGTACTTC
>TRBV2|TRBD1|TRBJ1-2|.
CASSQGTDPYGYTF
TGTGCCAGCAGTCAGGGGACAGACCCCTATGGCTACACCTTC
>TRBV7-9|.|TRBJ2-5|.
CASSPGAGQETQYF
TGTGCCAGCAGCCCCGGGGCAGGGCAAGAGACCCAGTACTTC
>TRBV3-1/TRBV3-2|.|TRBJ2-1|.
CASSQLGRSSYNEQFF
TGTGCCAGCAGCCAATTAGGGCGGAGCTCCTACAATGAGCAGTTCTTC
>TRBV7-8|.|TRBJ1-1|.
CASSSMMNTEAFF
TGTGCCAGCAGCTCCATGATGAACACTGAAGCTTTCTTT
>TRBV27|.|TRBJ2-1|once
CASSPPRGAAYNEQFF
TGTGCCAGCAGTCCCCCGAGGGGGGCGGCCTACAATGAGCAGTTCTTC
>TRBV10-3|TRBD1|TRBJ2-1|.
CAISARDRVDEQFF
TGTGCCATCAGCGCCCGGGACAGGGTCGATGAGCAGTTCTTC
>TRBV19|.|TRBJ1-2|once
CASSIDPRWGYTF
TGTGCCAGTAGTATTGACCCTCGGTGGGGCTACACCTTC
>TRBV6-6|.|TRBJ2-5|.
CASSYSTSQETQYF
TGTGCCAGCAGTTACTCGACGAGCCAAGAGACCCAGTACTTC
>TRBV7-3|TRBD1|TRBJ1-1|once
CASSPRDRGNTEAFF
TGTGCCAGCAGCCCAAGAGACAGGGGGAACACTGAAGCTTTCTTT
>TRBV11-2|.|TRBJ1-1|.
CASSLNDAAEFTEAFF
TGTGCCAGCAGCTTAAATGATGCAGCGGAGTTCACTGAAGCTTTCTTT
>TRBV11-3|.|TRBJ2-2|.
CASSIRGNTGELFF
TGTGCCAGCAGCATCCGGGGGAACACCGGGGAGCTGTTTTTT
>TRBV11-2|.|TRBJ2-3|.
CASSSQTADTQYF
TGTGCCAGCAGTTCACAGACTGCAGATACGCAGTATTTT
>TRBV13|.|TRBJ2-7|.
CASSQSPGEQYF
TGTGCCAGCAGCCAAAGTCCCGGAGAGCAGTACTTC
>TRBV10-3|.|TRBJ1-1|once
CAISEGQLNTEAFF
TGTGCCATCAGTGAGGGACAGCTCAACACTGAAGCTTTCTTT
>TRBV5-4|TRBD1|TRBJ1-2|once
CASSQARQGRNYGYTF
TGTGCCAGCAGCCAGGCCCGACAGGGCCGAAACTATGGCTACACCTTC
>TRBV9|TRBD1|TRBJ2-7|once
CASSVGTGTYEQYF
TGTGCCAGCAGCGTCGGGACAGGGACCTACGAGCAGTACTTC
>TRBV5-4|.|TRBJ1-2|.
CASSLNPGEFGYTF
TGTGCCAGCAGCTTGAACCCAGGGGAGTTTGGCTACACCTTC